This T cell receptor beta chain was found in a study of cytomegalovirus exposure and HLA in healthy donors. With 60 Vbeta and 13 Jbeta primers, the PCR was carried out. Data came from immunoSEQ multiplex PCR; TCRdb stores just in-frame clones and leaves some out. The sample records 150,000 to 200,000 clones, roughly 85% being singletons. CDR1 SQVTM and CDR2 ANQGSEA come from the germline V gene. The CDR3 loop spans 13 amino acids. Trimming shortened V by 1 base and J by 8 bases, and 14 bases separated the two germline ends. The donors (healthy individuals) were bone marrow donors. There are a few counts of this clone. Its antigen is as yet unknown. Study results and caveats: In vitro checks showed that three CMV-associated chains really do target CMV antigens. A reported reduction in N-insertions relative to the 666-donor mean was seen in an Asian-associated ancestry cluster in a later analysis. Cytomegalovirus status, reportedly, was diagnosed with high specificity and sensitivity by the classifier.

The V gene is TRBV29-1, the J gene TRBJ1-1; unclear D gene. The sequencing input was PBMCs. The clonotype comes from a man aged 40-49 years in good health and CMV-seropositive. This CDR3 is CSVEGFMSSEAFF. CDR3 bases: TGCAGCGTTGAAGGTTTCATGAGTTCAGAAGCTTTCTTT.